This T cell receptor (beta chain) was sequenced for a study of cytomegalovirus exposure and HLA in healthy donors. This clone turned up a few times. 13 Jbeta primers and 60 Vbeta primers were used for the PCR. Libraries were prepared by immunoSEQ multiplex PCR; TCRdb keeps only in-frame clonotypes and omits some of them. The sample shows 100,000 to 150,000 clones, about 8.5% of them seen only once. This TCR came from a middle-aged man in good health and CMV-seronegative. Sequencing input: PBMCs.

CDR3 region: CASSLSRRETQYF. The DNA for the CDR3 is TGTGCCAGCAGCTTATCTAGACGGGAGACCCAGTACTTC. The chain links TRBV7-7 to TRBJ2-5; D remains unclear. Trimming stripped 2 bases from V and 5 bases from J, with 9 bases between. Germline CDR1 SSHAT, CDR2 FNYEAQ (reference sequence). The CDR3 is 13 amino acids.